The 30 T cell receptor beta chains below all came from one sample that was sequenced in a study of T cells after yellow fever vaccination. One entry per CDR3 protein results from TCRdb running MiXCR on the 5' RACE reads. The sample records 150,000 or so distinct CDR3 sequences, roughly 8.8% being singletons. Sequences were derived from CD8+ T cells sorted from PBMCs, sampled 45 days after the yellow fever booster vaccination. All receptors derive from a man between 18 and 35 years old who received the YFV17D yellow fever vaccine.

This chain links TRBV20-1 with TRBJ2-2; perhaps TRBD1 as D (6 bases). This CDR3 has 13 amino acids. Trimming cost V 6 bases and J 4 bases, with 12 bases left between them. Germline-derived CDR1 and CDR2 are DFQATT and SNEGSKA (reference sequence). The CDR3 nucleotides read TGCAGTGCAAAAGGACAGATCACCGGGGAGCTGTTTTTT. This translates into CSAKGQITGELFF.

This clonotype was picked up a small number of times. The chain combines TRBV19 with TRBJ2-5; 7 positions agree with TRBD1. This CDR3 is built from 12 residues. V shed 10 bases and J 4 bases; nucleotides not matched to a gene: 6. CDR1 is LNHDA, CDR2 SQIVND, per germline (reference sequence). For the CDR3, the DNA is TGTGCCACCTCAGGGGGTCTAGAGACCCAGTACTTC. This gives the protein CATSGGLETQYF.

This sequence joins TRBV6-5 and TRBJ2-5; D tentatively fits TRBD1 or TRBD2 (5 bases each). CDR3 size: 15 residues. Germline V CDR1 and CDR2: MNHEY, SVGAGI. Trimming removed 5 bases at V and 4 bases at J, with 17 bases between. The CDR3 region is CASSPHGAPLETQYF. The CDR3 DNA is TGTGCCAGCAGTCCCCACGGGGCGCCGCTAGAGACCCAGTACTTC.

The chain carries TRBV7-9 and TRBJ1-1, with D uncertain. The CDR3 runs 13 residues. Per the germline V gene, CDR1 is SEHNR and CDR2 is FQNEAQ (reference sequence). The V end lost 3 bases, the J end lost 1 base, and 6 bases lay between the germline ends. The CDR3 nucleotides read TGTGCCAGCAGCTTCGCCTGGAACACTGAAGCTTTCTTT. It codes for CASSFAWNTEAFF.

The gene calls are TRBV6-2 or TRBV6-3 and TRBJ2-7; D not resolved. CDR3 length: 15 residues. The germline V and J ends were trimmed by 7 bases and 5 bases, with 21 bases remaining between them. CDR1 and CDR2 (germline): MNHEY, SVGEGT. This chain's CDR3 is CASTLGFGWLHEQYF. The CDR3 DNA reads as TGTGCCAGCACCTTAGGGTTCGGCTGGCTCCACGAGCAGTACTTC.

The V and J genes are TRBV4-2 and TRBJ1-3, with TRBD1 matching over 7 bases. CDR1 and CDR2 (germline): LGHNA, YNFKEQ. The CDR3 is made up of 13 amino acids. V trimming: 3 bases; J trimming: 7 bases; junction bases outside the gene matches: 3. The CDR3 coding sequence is TGTGCCAGCAGCCATGACAGGGCCAACACCATATATTTT. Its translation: CASSHDRANTIYF.

DNA of the CDR3: TGTGCCAGCAGCCACCGCTCGACAGGGGGAGATCACGGCTACACCTTC. Its translation is CASSHRSTGGDHGYTF. The chain carries TRBV4-2 and TRBJ1-2, with 9 bases fitting TRBD1. Germline V gives CDR1 LGHNA, CDR2 YNFKEQ. The length of the CDR3 is 16 residues. The V gene end was trimmed by 3 bases and the J gene end by 8 bases; junction bases not matched to a gene: 13.

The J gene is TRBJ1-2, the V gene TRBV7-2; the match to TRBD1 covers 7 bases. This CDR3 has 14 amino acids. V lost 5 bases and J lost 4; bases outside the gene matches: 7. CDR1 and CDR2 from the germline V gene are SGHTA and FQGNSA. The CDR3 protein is CASSLGQEVYGYTF. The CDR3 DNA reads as TGTGCCAGCAGCCTCGGACAGGAGGTCTATGGCTACACCTTC.

CDR3 in DNA: TGTGCCAGCAGCACCCGACAGGGTGGGGGTACTGAAGCTTTCTTT. Translation gives CASSTRQGGGTEAFF. The rearrangement joins TRBV7-9 to TRBJ1-1; 7 nucleotides match TRBD1. The junction had 11 bases not matched to a gene; V was cut back by 5 bases and J by 5 bases. The germline CDR1 and CDR2 sequences are SEHNR and FQNEAQ (reference sequence). The CDR3 is made up of 15 amino acids.

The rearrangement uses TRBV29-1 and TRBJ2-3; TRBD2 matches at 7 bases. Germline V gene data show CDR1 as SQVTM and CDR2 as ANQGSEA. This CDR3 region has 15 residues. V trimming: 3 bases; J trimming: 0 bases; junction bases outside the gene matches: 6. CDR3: CSVDGLRGSTDTQYF. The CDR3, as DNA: TGCAGCGTTGATGGTTTGCGGGGGAGCACAGATACGCAGTATTTT.

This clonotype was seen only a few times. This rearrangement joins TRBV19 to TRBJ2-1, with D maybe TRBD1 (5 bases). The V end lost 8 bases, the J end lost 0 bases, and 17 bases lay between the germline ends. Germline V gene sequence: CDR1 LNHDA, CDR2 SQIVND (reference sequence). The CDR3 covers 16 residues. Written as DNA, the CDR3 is TGTGCCAGTGGTCCGGACATCTTTAGCTCCTACAATGAGCAGTTCTTC. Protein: CASGPDIFSSYNEQFF.

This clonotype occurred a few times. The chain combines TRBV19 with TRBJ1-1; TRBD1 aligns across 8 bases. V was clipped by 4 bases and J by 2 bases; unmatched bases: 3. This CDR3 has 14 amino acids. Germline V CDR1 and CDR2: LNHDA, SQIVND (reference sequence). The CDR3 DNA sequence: TGTGCCAGTAGTAGGACAGGGTCCAACACTGAAGCTTTCTTT. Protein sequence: CASSRTGSNTEAFF. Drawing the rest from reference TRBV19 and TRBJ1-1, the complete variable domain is DGGITQSPKYLFRKEGQNVTLSCEQNLNHDAMYWYRQDPGQGLRLIYYSQIVNDFQKGDIAEGYSVSREKKESFPLTVTSAQKNPTAFYLCASSRTGSNTEAFFGQGTRLTVV.

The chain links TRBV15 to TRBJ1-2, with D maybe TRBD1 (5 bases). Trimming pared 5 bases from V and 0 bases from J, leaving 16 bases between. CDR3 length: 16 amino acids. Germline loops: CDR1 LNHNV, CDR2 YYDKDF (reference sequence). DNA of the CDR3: TGTGCCACCAGCCCCCTCCTCCAGGGTACTAACTATGGCTACACCTTC. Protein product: CATSPLLQGTNYGYTF.

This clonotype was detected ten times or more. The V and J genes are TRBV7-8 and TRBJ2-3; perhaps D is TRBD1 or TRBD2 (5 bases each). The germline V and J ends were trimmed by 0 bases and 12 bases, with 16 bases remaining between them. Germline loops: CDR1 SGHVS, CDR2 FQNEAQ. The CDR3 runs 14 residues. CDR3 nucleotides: TGTGCCAGCAGCTTAGCAGGGACGGAGAGGCCTCAGTATTTT. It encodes CASSLAGTERPQYF. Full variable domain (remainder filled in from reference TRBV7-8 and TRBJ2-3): GAGVSQSPRYKVAKRGQDVALRCDPISGHVSLFWYQQALGQGPEFLTYFQNEAQLDKSGLPSDRFFAERPEGSVSTLKIQRTQQEDSAVYLCASSLAGTERPQYFGPGTRLTVL.

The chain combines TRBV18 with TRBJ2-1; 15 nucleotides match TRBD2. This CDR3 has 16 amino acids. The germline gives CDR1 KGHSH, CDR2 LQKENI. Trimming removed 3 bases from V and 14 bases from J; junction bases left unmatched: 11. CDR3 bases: TGTGCCAGCTCACCTCTCGGACTAGCGGGGGGGCCTGAAAAGTTCTTC. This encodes CASSPLGLAGGPEKFF.

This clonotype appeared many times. The CDR3 here is CASSLEKGQSGYTF. The CDR3 DNA reads as TGTGCCAGCAGTTTAGAGAAAGGACAATCTGGCTACACCTTC. The chain joins TRBV12-3 or TRBV12-4 to TRBJ1-2; tentatively, D is TRBD1 (5 bases). This CDR3 comprises 14 residues. The V end was cut by 1 base, the J end by 7 bases, with 13 bases between.

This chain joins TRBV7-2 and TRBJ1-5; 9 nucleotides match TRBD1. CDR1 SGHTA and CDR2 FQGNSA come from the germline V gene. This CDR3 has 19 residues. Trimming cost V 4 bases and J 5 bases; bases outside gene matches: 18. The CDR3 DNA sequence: TGTGCCAGCAGCTCCTGGACCGGGACAGGGTACGCTATCGATCAGCCCCAGCATTTT. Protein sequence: CASSSWTGTGYAIDQPQHF. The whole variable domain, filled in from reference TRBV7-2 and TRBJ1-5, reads GAGVSQSPSNKVTEKGKDVELRCDPISGHTALYWYRQSLGQGLEFLIYFQGNSAPDKSGLPSDRFSAERTGGSVSTLTIQRTQQEDSAVYLCASSSWTGTGYAIDQPQHFGDGTRLSIL.

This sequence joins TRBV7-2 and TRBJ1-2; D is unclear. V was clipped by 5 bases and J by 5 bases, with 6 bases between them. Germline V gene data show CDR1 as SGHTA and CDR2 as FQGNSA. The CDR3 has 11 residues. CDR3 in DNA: TGTGCCAGCAGCAACCCTTATGGCTACACCTTC. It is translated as CASSNPYGYTF. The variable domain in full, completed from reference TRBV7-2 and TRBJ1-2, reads GAGVSQSPSNKVTEKGKDVELRCDPISGHTALYWYRQSLGQGLEFLIYFQGNSAPDKSGLPSDRFSAERTGGSVSTLTIQRTQQEDSAVYLCASSNPYGYTFGSGTRLTVV.

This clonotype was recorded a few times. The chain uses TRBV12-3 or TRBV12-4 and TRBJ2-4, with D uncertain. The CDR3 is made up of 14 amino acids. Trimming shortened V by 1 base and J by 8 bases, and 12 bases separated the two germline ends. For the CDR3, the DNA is TGTGCCAGCAGTTTAGTAAGCGTCTGGGACATTCAGTACTTC. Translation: CASSLVSVWDIQYF.

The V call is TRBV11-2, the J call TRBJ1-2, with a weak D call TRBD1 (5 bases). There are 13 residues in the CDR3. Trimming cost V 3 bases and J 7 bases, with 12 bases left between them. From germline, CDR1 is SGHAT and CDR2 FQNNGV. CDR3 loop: CASSFGQGGGYTF. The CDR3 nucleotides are TGTGCCAGCAGCTTTGGGCAGGGAGGTGGCTACACCTTC.

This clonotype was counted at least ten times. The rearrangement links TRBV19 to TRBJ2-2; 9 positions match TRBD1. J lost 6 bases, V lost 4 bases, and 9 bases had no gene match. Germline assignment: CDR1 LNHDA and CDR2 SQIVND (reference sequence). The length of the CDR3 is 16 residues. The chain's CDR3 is CASSSPDRGDSGELFF. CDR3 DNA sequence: TGTGCCAGTAGTAGCCCCGACAGGGGGGACTCCGGGGAGCTGTTTTTT.

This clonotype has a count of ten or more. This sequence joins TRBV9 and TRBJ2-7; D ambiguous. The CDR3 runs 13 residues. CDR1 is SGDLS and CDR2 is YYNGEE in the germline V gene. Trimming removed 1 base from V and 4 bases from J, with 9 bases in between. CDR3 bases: TGTGCCAGCAGCGTATTCCCAGGTTACGAGCAGTACTTC. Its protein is CASSVFPGYEQYF.

CDR3 DNA: TGTGCCAGCAGCTCCACCGGAGGCAGGGGTTTGGGAGAGCGAGAGACCCAGTACTTC. It translates to CASSSTGGRGLGERETQYF. The chain joins TRBV7-9 to TRBJ2-5; D possibly corresponds to TRBD1 (6 bases). The CDR3 loop spans 19 amino acids. Germline V lookup: CDR1 SEHNR, CDR2 FQNEAQ (reference sequence). Trimming cost V 4 bases and J 4 bases, with 28 bases left between them. Combining the CDR3 with reference TRBV7-9 and TRBJ2-5 gives the whole variable domain DTGVSQNPRHKITKRGQNVTFRCDPISEHNRLYWYRQTLGQGPEFLTYFQNEAQLEKSRLLSDRFSAERPKGSFSTLEIQRTEQGDSAMYLCASSSTGGRGLGERETQYFGPGTRLLVL.

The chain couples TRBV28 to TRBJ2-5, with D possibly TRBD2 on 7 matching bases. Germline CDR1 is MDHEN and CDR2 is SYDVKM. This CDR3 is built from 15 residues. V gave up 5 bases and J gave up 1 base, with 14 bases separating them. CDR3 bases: TGTGCCAGCAGTCTAGGGGGGGGGAGCCAAGAGACCCAGTACTTC. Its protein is CASSLGGGSQETQYF. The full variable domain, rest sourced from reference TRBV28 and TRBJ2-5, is DVKVTQSSRYLVKRTGEKVFLECVQDMDHENMFWYRQDPGLGLRLIYFSYDVKMKEKGDIPEGYSVSREKKERFSLILESASTNQTSMYLCASSLGGGSQETQYFGPGTRLLVL.

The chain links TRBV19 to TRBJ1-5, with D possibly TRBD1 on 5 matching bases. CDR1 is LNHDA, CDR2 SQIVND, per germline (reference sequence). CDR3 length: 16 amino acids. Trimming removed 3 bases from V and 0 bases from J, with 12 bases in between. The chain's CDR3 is CASSILRADSNQPQHF. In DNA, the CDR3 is TGTGCCAGTAGTATCCTCAGGGCGGATAGCAATCAGCCCCAGCATTTT.

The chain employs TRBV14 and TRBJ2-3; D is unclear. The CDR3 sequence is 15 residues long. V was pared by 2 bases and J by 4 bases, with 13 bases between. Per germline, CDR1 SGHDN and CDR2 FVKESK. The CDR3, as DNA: TGTGCCAGCAGCCAAACTTCCCGGCAGGCAGATACGCAGTATTTT. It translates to CASSQTSRQADTQYF.

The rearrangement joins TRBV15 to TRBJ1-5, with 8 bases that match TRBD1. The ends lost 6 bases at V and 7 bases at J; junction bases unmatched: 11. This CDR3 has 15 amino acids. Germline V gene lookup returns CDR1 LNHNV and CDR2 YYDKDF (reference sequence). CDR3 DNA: TGTGCCACCAGGTCGACTCCAGGGGGCGGGCAGCCCCAGCATTTT. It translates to CATRSTPGGGQPQHF.

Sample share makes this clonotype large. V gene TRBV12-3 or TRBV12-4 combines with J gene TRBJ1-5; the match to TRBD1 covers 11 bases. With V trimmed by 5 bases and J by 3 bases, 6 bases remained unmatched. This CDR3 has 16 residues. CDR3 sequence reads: CASSQGQGVLNQPQHF. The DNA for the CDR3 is TGTGCCAGCAGTCAGGGACAGGGGGTCCTCAATCAGCCCCAGCATTTT.

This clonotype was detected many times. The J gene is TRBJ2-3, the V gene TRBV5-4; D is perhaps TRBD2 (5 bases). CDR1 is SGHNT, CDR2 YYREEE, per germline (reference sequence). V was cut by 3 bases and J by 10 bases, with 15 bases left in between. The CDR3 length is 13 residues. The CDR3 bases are TGTGCCAGCAGCTGGTCTCGGGGAGCCGCGCAGTATTTT. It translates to CASSWSRGAAQYF.

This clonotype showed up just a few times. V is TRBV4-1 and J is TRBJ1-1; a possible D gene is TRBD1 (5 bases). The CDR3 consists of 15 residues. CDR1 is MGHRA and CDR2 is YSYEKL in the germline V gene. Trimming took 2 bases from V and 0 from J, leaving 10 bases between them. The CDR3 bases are TGCGCCAGCAGCCAAAAGGAGGGGATGAACACTGAAGCTTTCTTT. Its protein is CASSQKEGMNTEAFF.